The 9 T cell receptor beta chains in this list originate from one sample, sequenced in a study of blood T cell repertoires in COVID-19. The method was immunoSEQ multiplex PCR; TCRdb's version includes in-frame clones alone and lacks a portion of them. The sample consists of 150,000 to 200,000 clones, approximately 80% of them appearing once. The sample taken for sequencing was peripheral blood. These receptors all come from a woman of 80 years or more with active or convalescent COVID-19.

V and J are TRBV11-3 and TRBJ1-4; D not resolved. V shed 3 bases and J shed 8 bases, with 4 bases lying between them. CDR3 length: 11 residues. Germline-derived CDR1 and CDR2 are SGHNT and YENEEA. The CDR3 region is CASSFSEKLFF. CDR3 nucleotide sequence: TGTGCCAGCAGCTTCTCCGAAAAACTGTTTTTT. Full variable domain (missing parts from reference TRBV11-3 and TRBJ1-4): EAGVVQSPRYKIIEKKQPVAFWCNPISGHNTLYWYLQNLGQGPELLIRYENEEAVDDSQLPKDRFSAERLKGVDSTLKIQPAELGDSAVYLCASSFSEKLFFGSGTQLSVL.

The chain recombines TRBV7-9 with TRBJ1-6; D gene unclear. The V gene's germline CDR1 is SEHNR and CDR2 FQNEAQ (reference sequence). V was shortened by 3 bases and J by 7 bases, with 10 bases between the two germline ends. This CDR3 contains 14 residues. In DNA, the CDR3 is TGTGCCAGCAGCTTCGCAGAGGGAAATTCACCCCTCCACTTT. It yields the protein CASSFAEGNSPLHF.

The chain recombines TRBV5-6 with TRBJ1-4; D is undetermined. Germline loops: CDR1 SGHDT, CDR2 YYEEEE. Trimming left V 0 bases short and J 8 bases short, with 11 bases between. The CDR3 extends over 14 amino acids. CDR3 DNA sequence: TGTGCCAGCAGCTTGGGCCTGGGCGGGGAAAAACTGTTTTTT. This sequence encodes CASSLGLGGEKLFF.

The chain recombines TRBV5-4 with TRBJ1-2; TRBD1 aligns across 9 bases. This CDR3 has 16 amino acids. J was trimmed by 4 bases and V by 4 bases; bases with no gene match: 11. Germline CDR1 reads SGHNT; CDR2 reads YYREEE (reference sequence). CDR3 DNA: TGTGCCAGCAGCCATGATCCCGGGACAGGGCCCTATGGCTACACCTTC. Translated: CASSHDPGTGPYGYTF.

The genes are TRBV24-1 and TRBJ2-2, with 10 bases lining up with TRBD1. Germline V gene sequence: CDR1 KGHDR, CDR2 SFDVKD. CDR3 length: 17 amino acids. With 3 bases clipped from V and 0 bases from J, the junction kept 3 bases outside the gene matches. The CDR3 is CATSDADRGPNTGELFF. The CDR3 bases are TGTGCCACCAGTGATGCCGACAGGGGGCCGAACACCGGGGAGCTGTTTTTT.

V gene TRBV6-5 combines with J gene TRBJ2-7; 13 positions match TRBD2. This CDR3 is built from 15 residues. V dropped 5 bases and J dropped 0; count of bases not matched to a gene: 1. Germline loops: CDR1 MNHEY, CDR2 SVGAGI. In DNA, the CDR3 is TGTGCCAGCAGTCGGACTAGCGGGGGCTCCTACGAGCAGTACTTC. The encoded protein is CASSRTSGGSYEQYF.

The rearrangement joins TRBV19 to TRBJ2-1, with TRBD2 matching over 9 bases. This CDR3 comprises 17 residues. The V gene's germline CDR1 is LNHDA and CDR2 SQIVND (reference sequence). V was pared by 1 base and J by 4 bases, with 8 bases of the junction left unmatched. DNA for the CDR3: TGTGCCAGTAGTATAGGAGGTGCGGGGGGGCCGTACAATGAGCAGTTCTTC. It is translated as CASSIGGAGGPYNEQFF.

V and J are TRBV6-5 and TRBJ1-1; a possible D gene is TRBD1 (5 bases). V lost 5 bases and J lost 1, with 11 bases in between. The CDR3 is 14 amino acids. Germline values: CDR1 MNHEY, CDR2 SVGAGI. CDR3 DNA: TGTGCCAGCAGTCGGGGGGGGAAGAACACTGAAGCTTTCTTT. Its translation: CASSRGGKNTEAFF.

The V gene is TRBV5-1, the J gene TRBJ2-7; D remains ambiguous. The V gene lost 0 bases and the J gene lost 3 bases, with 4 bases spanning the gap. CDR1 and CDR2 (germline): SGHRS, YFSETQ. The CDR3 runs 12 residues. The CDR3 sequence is CASSLGGYEQYF. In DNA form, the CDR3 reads TGCGCCAGCAGCTTGGGCGGCTACGAGCAGTACTTC.